The 8 T cell receptor beta chains below all came from one sample that was sequenced in a study of low-dose radiotherapy and immunotherapy resistance in tumors. The time point here: after trial treatment. Specified treatment: LDRT plus nivolumab, ipilimumab, low-dose cyclophosphamide and aspirin (RACIN trial). Alpha and beta chains were covered, as first-strand cDNA relied on TRAV- and TRBV-specific primers. For amplifying TCRs, the PCR ran for about 22 cycles with Phusion, which was used together with a constant-region primer and the adapter on the V primers. A single record per CDR3 protein comes from TCRdb applying MiXCR to the reads. The top ten clones hold roughly 4.3% of a sample with about 97,000 distinct CDR3 sequences, 20% to 25% of them seen once. The material sequenced was PBMCs, taken after low-dose radiotherapy plus immunotherapy. The receptors were sampled from a male donor with prostate cancer.

This clonotype appeared many times. The chain links TRBV18 to TRBJ2-7, with D unresolved. With 0 bases removed from V and 0 bases from J, the gap between germline ends came to 12 bases. Germline V lookup: CDR1 KGHSH, CDR2 LQKENI. The CDR3 covers 16 residues. The CDR3 sequence is CASSPPIHTSSYEQYF. DNA for the CDR3: TGTGCCAGCTCACCACCGATCCACACCAGCTCCTACGAGCAGTACTTC.

There are many counts of this clonotype. The chain uses TRBV28 and TRBJ2-3; 9 nucleotides align to TRBD1. The CDR3 contains 17 residues. Germline V gene lookup returns CDR1 MDHEN and CDR2 SYDVKM. Trimming cost V 4 bases and J 6 bases; bases outside gene matches: 14. The CDR3 nucleotides are TGTGCCAGCAGTTCCATGGACAGGGGTGGGCGGGGGGATACGCAGTATTTT. This encodes CASSSMDRGGRGDTQYF.

This clonotype was found many times. The chain carries TRBV12-3 or TRBV12-4 and TRBJ1-6, with a possible D match to TRBD1 (5 bases). The length of the CDR3 is 15 residues. V dropped 3 bases and J dropped 9 bases, with 15 bases sitting between them. The CDR3 protein is CASSFRVGVGSPLHF. The CDR3 DNA follows: TGTGCCAGCAGTTTTAGGGTAGGGGTGGGTTCACCCCTCCACTTT.

This clonotype has at least ten counts. The chain combines TRBV29-1 with TRBJ2-2; perhaps D is TRBD1 or TRBD2 (6 bases each). The CDR3 length is 15 residues. Trimming removed 7 bases from V and 4 bases from J, with 19 bases in between. Per germline, CDR1 SQVTM and CDR2 ANQGSEA. CDR3 coding DNA: TGCAGCGCGAGGGGGGACTCAGGGATCACCGGGGAGCTGTTTTTT. Translating it yields CSARGDSGITGELFF.

The chain recombines TRBV7-9 with TRBJ2-1, with 11 bases lining up with TRBD2. V lost 5 bases and J lost 6; bases outside the gene matches: 12. Germline V lookup: CDR1 SEHNR, CDR2 FQNEAQ (reference sequence). This CDR3 is 17 amino acids long. The CDR3 protein is CASSRGRLAGTLNEQFF. In nucleotides, the CDR3 is TGTGCCAGCAGCCGGGGGCGACTAGCGGGGACCCTCAATGAGCAGTTCTTC.

This clonotype was observed at least ten times. This rearrangement joins TRBV20-1 to TRBJ2-7, with 8 positions matching TRBD2. V lost 6 bases and J lost 4; bases outside the gene matches: 5. Looked up from germline, CDR1 is DFQATT and CDR2 is SNEGSKA (reference sequence). This CDR3 contains 12 residues. The chain's CDR3 is CSAQSGGYEQYF. The CDR3 DNA is TGCAGTGCCCAGAGCGGGGGTTACGAGCAGTACTTC.

V usage is TRBV27 and J usage is TRBJ2-7; D is undetermined. This CDR3 region has 12 residues. The germline gives CDR1 MNHEY, CDR2 SMNVEV (reference sequence). Trimming cost V 8 bases and J 3 bases, with 11 bases left between them. The CDR3 DNA is TGTGCCAGCCCAGTTCCCGTCTACGAGCAGTACTTC. Residues: CASPVPVYEQYF.

The V call is TRBV5-4, the J call TRBJ2-1, with D possibly matching TRBD1 (5 bases). From germline, CDR1 is SGHNT and CDR2 YYREEE (reference sequence). V lost 3 bases to trimming and J lost 6 bases, with 19 bases between them. The CDR3 consists of 16 residues. The CDR3 region is CASSSLTHSRANEQFF. In DNA, the CDR3 is TGTGCCAGCAGCTCCTTGACTCACTCCAGGGCCAATGAGCAGTTCTTC.